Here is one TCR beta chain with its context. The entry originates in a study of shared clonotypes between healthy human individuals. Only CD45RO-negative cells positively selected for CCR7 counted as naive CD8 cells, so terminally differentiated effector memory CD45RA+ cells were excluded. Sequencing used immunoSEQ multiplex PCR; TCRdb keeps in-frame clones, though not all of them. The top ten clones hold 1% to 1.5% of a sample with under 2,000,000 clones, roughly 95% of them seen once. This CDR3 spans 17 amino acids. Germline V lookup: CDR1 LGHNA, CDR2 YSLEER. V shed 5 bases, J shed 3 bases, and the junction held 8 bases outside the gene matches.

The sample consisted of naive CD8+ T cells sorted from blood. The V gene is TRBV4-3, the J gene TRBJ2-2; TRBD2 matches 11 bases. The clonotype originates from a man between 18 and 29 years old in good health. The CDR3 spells CASSIHLLAGDTGELFF. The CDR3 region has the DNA TGCGCCAGCAGCATACACTTACTAGCGGGAGACACCGGGGAGCTGTTTTTT.